These 5 T cell receptor beta chains were all obtained from the same sample, sequenced in a study of tumor and adjacent non-tumor tissue in lung cancer. This sample's RNA came from whole unsorted tissue. The library came from three nested PCR rounds adapted from ARM-PCR protocols. TCRdb processed the multiplex PCR reads anew with MiXCR; each CDR3 protein has one entry. The sample shows about 200,000 distinct CDR3 sequences, about two thirds of them seen only once. The sample was lung tumor tissue. The receptors come from a man aged 55 to 69 with non-small cell lung cancer.

As regards this clonotype: A much larger clonotype is one base distant, so this may be a read error. The J gene is TRBJ1-5, the V gene TRBV30; D call uncertain. CDR1 is GTSNPN, CDR2 SVGIG, per germline (reference sequence). The CDR3 sequence is 11 residues long. In DNA, the CDR3 is TGTGCCTGTTGTAGCAATCAGCCCCATCATTTT. It encodes CACCSNQPHHF.

This sequence joins TRBV6-2 or TRBV6-3 and TRBJ1-1, with unresolved D. Germline V lookup: CDR1 MNHEY, CDR2 SVGEGT. The ends were cut back, 2 bases at V and 4 bases at J, with 11 bases in the middle. The CDR3 contains 14 residues. The chain's CDR3 is CASSYKGPGTEAFF. Here the CDR3 DNA reads TGTGCCAGCAGTTACAAAGGGCCGGGCACTGAAGCTTTCTTT.

V usage is TRBV7-9 and J usage is TRBJ2-7; no reliable D call. CDR1 is SEHNR and CDR2 is FQNEAQ in the germline V gene (reference sequence). V was clipped by 5 bases and J by 5 bases, with 10 bases between them. CDR3 length: 12 residues. The CDR3 sequence is CASSRTMDEQYF. The CDR3 DNA follows: TGTGCCAGCAGCCGAACAATGGACGAGCAGTACTTC.

V usage is TRBV19 and J usage is TRBJ2-7; D may be TRBD2 (6 bases). The germline V gene has CDR1 LNHDA and CDR2 SQIVND (reference sequence). Trimming shortened V by 10 bases and J by 2 bases, and 15 bases separated the two germline ends. The CDR3 is made up of 13 amino acids. DNA of the CDR3: TGTGCCACACGGAGCGGGTCAGCCTACGAGCAGTACTTC. Translated, it gives CATRSGSAYEQYF.

With respect to this clonotype: A read error may be the cause here, since a much bigger clone is one base away. This chain connects TRBV4-3 to TRBJ2-1; D is unclear. V was clipped by 4 bases and J by 6 bases, with 10 bases between them. There are 13 residues in the CDR3. Germline CDR1 and CDR2: LGHNA and YSLEER. CDR3 DNA sequence: TGCGCCAGCAGCCGATCCCGAGGCAATGAGCAGTTCTTC. Its protein is CASSRSRGNEQFF.